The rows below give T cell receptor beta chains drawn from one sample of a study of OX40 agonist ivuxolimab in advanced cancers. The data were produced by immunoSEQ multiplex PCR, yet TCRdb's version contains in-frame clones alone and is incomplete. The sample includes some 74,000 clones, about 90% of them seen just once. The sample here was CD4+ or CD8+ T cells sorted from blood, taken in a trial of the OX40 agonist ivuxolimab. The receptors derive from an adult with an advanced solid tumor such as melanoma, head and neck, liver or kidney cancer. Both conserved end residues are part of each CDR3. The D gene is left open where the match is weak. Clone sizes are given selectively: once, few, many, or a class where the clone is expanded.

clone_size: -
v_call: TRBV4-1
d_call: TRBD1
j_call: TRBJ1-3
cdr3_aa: CASSEPGTGLRQDTIYF
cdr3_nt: TGCGCCAGCAGCGAGCCCGGGACAGGACTCCGGCAGGACACCATATATTTT

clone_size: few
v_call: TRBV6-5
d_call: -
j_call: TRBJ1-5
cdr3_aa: CASSYSQGLDQPQHF
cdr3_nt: TGTGCCAGCAGTTACTCCCAAGGGCTCGATCAGCCCCAGCATTTT

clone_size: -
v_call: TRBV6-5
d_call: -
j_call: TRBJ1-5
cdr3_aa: CASSPDNSNQPQHF
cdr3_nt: TGTGCCAGCAGTCCGGACAATAGCAATCAGCCCCAGCATTTT

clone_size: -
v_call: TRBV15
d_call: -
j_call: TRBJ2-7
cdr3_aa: CATSREWGALSEQYF
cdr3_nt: TGTGCCACCAGCAGAGAGTGGGGGGCCCTCAGCGAGCAGTACTTC

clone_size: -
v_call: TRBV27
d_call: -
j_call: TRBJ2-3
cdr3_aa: CASSLLAGWGDTQYF
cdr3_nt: TGTGCCAGCAGTTTATTAGCTGGATGGGGAGATACGCAGTATTTT

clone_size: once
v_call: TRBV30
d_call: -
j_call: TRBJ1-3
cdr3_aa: CALGYGASGNTIYF
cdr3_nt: TGTGCCTTGGGATACGGGGCCTCTGGAAACACCATATATTTT

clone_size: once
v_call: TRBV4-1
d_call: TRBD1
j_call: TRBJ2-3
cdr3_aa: CASSQEGQPTDTQYF
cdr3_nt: TGCGCCAGCAGCCAAGAGGGACAGCCAACAGATACGCAGTATTTT

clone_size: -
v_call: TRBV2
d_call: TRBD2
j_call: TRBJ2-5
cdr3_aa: CASRPTSGAGETQYF
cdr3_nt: TGTGCCAGCAGACCGACTAGCGGGGCGGGGGAGACCCAGTACTTC

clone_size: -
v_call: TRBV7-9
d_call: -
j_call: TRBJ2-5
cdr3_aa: CASSLVGETQYF
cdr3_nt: TGTGCCAGCAGCTTAGTAGGAGAGACCCAGTACTTC

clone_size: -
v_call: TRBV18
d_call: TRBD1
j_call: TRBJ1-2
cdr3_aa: CASSRAPGQANYGYTF
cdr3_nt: TGTGCCAGCTCACGTGCTCCGGGACAGGCTAACTATGGCTACACCTTC

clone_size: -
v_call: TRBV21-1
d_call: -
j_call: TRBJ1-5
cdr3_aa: CASSNRGLYSNQPQHF
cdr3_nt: TGTGCCAGCAGCAACCGGGGCCTCTATAGCAATCAGCCCCAGCATTTT

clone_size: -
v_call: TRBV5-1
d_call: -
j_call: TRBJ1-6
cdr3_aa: CASSFSTDNNSPLHF
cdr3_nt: TGCGCCAGCAGCTTTTCCACCGACAATAATTCACCCCTCCACTTT

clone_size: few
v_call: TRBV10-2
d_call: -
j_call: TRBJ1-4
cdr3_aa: CARESTNEKLFF
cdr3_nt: TGCGCCAGAGAGTCAACTAATGAAAAACTGTTTTTT

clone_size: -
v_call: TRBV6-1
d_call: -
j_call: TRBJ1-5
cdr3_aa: CASSEESNQPQHF
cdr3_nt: TGTGCCAGCAGTGAAGAGAGCAATCAGCCCCAGCATTTT

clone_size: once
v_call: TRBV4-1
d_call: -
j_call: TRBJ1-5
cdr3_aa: CASSQEGRGQPQHF
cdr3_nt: TGCGCCAGCAGCCAAGAAGGGCGGGGCCAGCCCCAGCATTTT

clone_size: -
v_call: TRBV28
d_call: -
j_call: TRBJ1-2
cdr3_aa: CASTLGTDYGYTF
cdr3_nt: TGTGCCAGCACCCTCGGGACCGACTATGGCTACACCTTC

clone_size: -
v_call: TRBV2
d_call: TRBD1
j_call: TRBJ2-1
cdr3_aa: CASRGQADTNYNEQFF
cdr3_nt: TGTGCCAGCAGGGGACAGGCGGACACTAACTACAATGAGCAGTTCTTC

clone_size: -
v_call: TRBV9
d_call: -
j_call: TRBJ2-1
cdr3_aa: CASSVGTTTYNEQFF
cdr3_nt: TGTGCCAGCAGCGTAGGTACCACCACCTACAATGAGCAGTTCTTC

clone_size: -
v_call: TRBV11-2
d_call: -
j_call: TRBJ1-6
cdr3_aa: CASSLEAGDNSPLHF
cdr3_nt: TGTGCCAGCAGCTTAGAGGCAGGGGATAATTCACCCCTCCACTTT

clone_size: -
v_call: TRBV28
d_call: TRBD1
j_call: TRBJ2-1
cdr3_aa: CASTQGASYNEQFF
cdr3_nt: TGTGCCAGCACTCAGGGGGCGTCCTACAATGAGCAGTTCTTC

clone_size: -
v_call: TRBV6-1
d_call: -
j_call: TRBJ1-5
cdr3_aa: CASSVLSLYSNQPQHF
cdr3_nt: TGTGCCAGCAGTGTTCTATCCCTATATAGCAATCAGCCCCAGCATTTT

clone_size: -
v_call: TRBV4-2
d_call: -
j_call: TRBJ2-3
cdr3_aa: CASSQESDFTDTQYF
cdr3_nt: TGTGCCAGCAGCCAAGAATCGGACTTCACAGATACGCAGTATTTT

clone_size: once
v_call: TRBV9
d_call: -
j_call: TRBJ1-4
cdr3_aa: CASSVGGGFNEKLFF
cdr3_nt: TGTGCCAGCAGCGTAGGTGGAGGGTTTAATGAAAAACTGTTTTTT